This TCR beta chain emerged from a study of EBV T-cell therapy then PD-1 blockade in nasopharyngeal carcinoma. Germline lookup yields CDR1 MNHNY and CDR2 SVGAGI (reference sequence). Trimming cost V 5 bases and J 2 bases, with 14 bases left between them. This CDR3 region has 15 residues. Turning to this clone: Its antigen is not identified.

Using immunoSEQ multiplex PCR, the repertoire was profiled, and TCRdb retains in-frame clones only, with some absent. This table holds around 23,000 clones, 75% to 90% found once. Treatment in this sample: AdE1-LMPpoly-expanded autologous EBV-specific T-cell therapy followed by anti-PD-1 nivolumab. V is TRBV6-6 and J is TRBJ2-3; perhaps D is TRBD1 or TRBD2 (5 bases each). Source: CD8+ T cells from blood, taken between days 50 and 65 from a patient whose treatment included autologous EBV-specific T cells and nivolumab. This clonotype originated in a man aged 40-49 years with nasopharyngeal carcinoma. This CDR3 reads CASSIGTGNTDTQYF. Here the CDR3 DNA reads TGTGCCAGCAGTATAGGGACCGGGAACACAGATACGCAGTATTTT.